This TCR beta chain was sequenced for a study of cytomegalovirus exposure and HLA in healthy donors. Regarding this clone: Its target is not known.

Study observations and caveats: Rare TCR sequences dominated, though some public TCRs recurred in many donors. Accounts indicate the classifier identified cytomegalovirus status with strong specificity and sensitivity. Through in vitro validation, a few CMV-associated chains were shown to be specific for CMV antigens. A subsequent analysis found that TCR clusters from the first cohort also tended to co-occur in the 90 to 150 validation repertoires, with about 94% of cluster scores above 0.

Here immunoSEQ multiplex PCR was the method, and the copy in TCRdb shows in-frame clones only, minus some. The sample has about 140,000 clones, approximately 85% seen once; the top ten hold approximately 1.5%. Unmatched junction bases numbered 7, after V lost 7 bases and J lost 3 bases. The CDR3 runs to 14 residues. Per germline, CDR1 SQVTM and CDR2 ANQGSEA. This chain uses TRBV29-1 with TRBJ1-3, with 9 positions matching TRBD1. The clonotype comes from a woman in her twenties or thirties in good health and CMV-seronegative. The sample consisted of PBMCs. CDR3 in amino acids: CSAKQGAGGNTIYF. CDR3 DNA sequence: TGCAGCGCAAAACAGGGGGCTGGTGGAAACACCATATATTTT.